The entry that follows covers one T cell receptor (beta chain) sequence. The data derive from a study of shared clonotypes between healthy human individuals. The ends were cut back, 3 bases at V and 5 bases at J, with 8 bases in the middle. From germline, CDR1 is ENHRY and CDR2 SYGVKD. CDR3 length: 13 residues. The table came from immunoSEQ multiplex PCR; TCRdb's copy has only in-frame clones and leaves some out. This table holds about 2,500,000 clones, over 85% found once. The TCR was taken from a man younger than 35 in good health. The rearrangement links TRBV10-3 to TRBJ2-1, with D unresolved. Sequenced: naive CD4+ T cells sorted from blood. The subset was: CD45RA+ positively selected. The CDR3 reads CAISEGQDNEQFF. CDR3 nucleotide sequence: TGTGCCATCAGTGAAGGCCAGGACAATGAGCAGTTCTTC.